Below, 32 T cell receptor beta chains from the same sample are listed, as sequenced in a study of blood T cell repertoires in COVID-19. Produced via immunoSEQ multiplex PCR; TCRdb's table is partial and in-frame only. The sample gives about 59,000 clones, around 82% of which show up once; 7.2% is in the top ten. The material sequenced was peripheral blood. The source is a man in his 60s with acute or convalescent COVID-19.

This clone was detected a few times. This chain joins TRBV25-1 and TRBJ1-6; the D gene is possibly TRBD1 (5 bases). Germline CDR1 is MGHDK and CDR2 is SYGVNS. V was pared by 3 bases and J by 5 bases, with 14 bases between. The CDR3 length is 16 residues. CDR3 in amino acids: CASSDPQQGDNSPLHF. The CDR3 DNA reads TGTGCCAGCAGTGATCCCCAGCAGGGCGATAATTCACCCCTCCACTTT.

In its sample, this clone was seen once. The rearrangement joins TRBV19 to TRBJ1-2; 7 nucleotides line up with TRBD1. Germline V CDR1 and CDR2: LNHDA, SQIVND (reference sequence). J was trimmed by 8 bases and V by 4 bases; bases with no gene match: 4. This CDR3 has 12 residues. The CDR3 nucleotides read TGTGCCAGTAGTAGGCGGGACAGCGGCTACACCTTC. It codes for CASSRRDSGYTF.

The genes are TRBV28 and TRBJ1-2; D might be TRBD1 (6 bases). The V gene's germline CDR1 is MDHEN and CDR2 SYDVKM. This CDR3 has 13 amino acids. Trimming took off 5 bases at V and 5 bases at J, with 12 bases between the two ends. CDR3 residues: CASSLQGHYGYTF. The CDR3 bases are TGTGCCAGCAGTCTCCAGGGGCATTATGGCTACACCTTC.

This chain uses TRBV18 with TRBJ1-1; D uncertain. This CDR3 is built from 15 residues. With 3 bases removed from V and 3 bases from J, the gap between germline ends came to 14 bases. Looked up from germline, CDR1 is KGHSH and CDR2 is LQKENI. As DNA, the CDR3 is TGTGCCAGCTCACCGGGAGCGTTCGTGGACACTGAAGCTTTCTTT. Translation: CASSPGAFVDTEAFF.

This clone was seen just once. The V call is TRBV6-4, the J call TRBJ1-1, with D possibly matching TRBD1 (5 bases). The germline V gene has CDR1 MRHNA and CDR2 SNTAGT. Trimming left V 7 bases short and J 1 base short, with 16 bases between. The CDR3 is made up of 15 amino acids. CDR3 sequence (DNA): TGTGCCAGCACCGACGGGACTGGGCGGAACACTGAAGCTTTCTTT. Encoded protein: CASTDGTGRNTEAFF.

V is TRBV18 and J is TRBJ2-3, with a tentative D call TRBD2 (5 bases). The germline V gene encodes CDR1 KGHSH and CDR2 LQKENI. CDR3 length equals 15 residues. The V end was cut by 6 bases, the J end by 0 bases, with 13 bases between. The CDR3 sequence: CASSPGLPSTDTQYF. CDR3 sequence (DNA): TGTGCCAGCTCCCCGGGGTTACCTAGCACAGATACGCAGTATTTT.

The chain carries TRBV4-2 and TRBJ1-2, with 9 bases aligning to TRBD1. CDR3 size: 14 residues. Germline V CDR1 and CDR2: LGHNA, YNFKEQ. With V trimmed by 7 bases and J by 8 bases, 11 bases remained unmatched. The CDR3 loop is CASKATRDRDGYTF. As DNA, the CDR3 is TGTGCCAGCAAAGCGACCCGGGACAGGGACGGCTACACCTTC.

This clone appeared once. The chain has TRBV30 and TRBJ2-3, with 7 bases fitting TRBD2. The CDR3 is 14 amino acids. With V trimmed by 3 bases and J by 0 bases, 3 bases remained unmatched. The V gene's germline CDR1 is GTSNPN and CDR2 SVGIG (reference sequence). For the CDR3, the DNA is TGTGCCTGGAGGGTTAGCGGGAGCACAGATACGCAGTATTTT. Its translation: CAWRVSGSTDTQYF.

Turning to this clone: The same CDR3 also results from other DNA sequences found in this sample. This chain links TRBV7-3 with TRBJ2-2; 8 bases fit TRBD2. The V gene end was trimmed by 8 bases and the J gene end by 7 bases; junction bases not matched to a gene: 6. This CDR3 has 13 residues. The germline V gene has CDR1 SGHTA and CDR2 FQGTGA. This CDR3 is CASRGGRGGELFF. The CDR3 bases are TGTGCCAGCCGCGGGGGGCGGGGCGGGGAGCTGTTTTTT.

The sample holds a few counts of this clone. The chain combines TRBV6-6 with TRBJ2-7; 9 bases align to TRBD1. Germline assignment: CDR1 MNHNY and CDR2 SVGAGI (reference sequence). V dropped 7 bases and J dropped 5; count of bases not matched to a gene: 15. The length of the CDR3 is 16 residues. The CDR3 loop is CASTSKSTGGRHEQYF. CDR3 coding DNA: TGTGCCAGCACTTCAAAATCGACAGGGGGGAGGCACGAGCAGTACTTC.

V and J are TRBV3-1 (or the pseudogene TRBV3-2) and TRBJ2-1, with 10 bases lining up with TRBD2. V lost 2 bases and J lost 3; bases outside the gene matches: 1. CDR3 length equals 15 residues. Germline assignment: CDR1 LGHDT and CDR2 YNNKEL (reference sequence). CDR3: CASSQSGGVYNEQFF. The CDR3 DNA reads as TGTGCCAGCAGCCAAAGCGGGGGGGTCTACAATGAGCAGTTCTTC.

This chain uses TRBV11-3 with TRBJ1-6; D uncertain. The V end was cut by 3 bases, the J end by 7 bases, with 7 bases between. The CDR3 is 13 amino acids. Germline assignment: CDR1 SGHNT and CDR2 YENEEA. The DNA for the CDR3 is TGTGCCAGCAGCTTGGCCCTCAATTCACCCCTCCACTTT. It specifies CASSLALNSPLHF.

V and J are TRBV7-2 and TRBJ1-5; TRBD1 matches 7 bases. CDR1 SGHTA and CDR2 FQGNSA come from the germline V gene. The CDR3 is 18 amino acids. J gave up 5 bases and V 2 bases, and 15 bases lay outside the gene matches. The CDR3 DNA sequence: TGTGCCAGCAGCTTAAGGGGACAGAGGGCACTTGAAGATCAGCCCCAGCATTTT. Translated: CASSLRGQRALEDQPQHF.

This chain joins TRBV6-8 and TRBJ2-1, with 7 positions matching TRBD2. The CDR3 totals 16 residues. CDR1 and CDR2 (germline): MNHGY, SAAAGT. Trimming took 6 bases from V and 3 from J; bases not matched to a gene: 11. The CDR3 DNA is TGTGCCAGCAGCCACGGGTGTACTAGCGTCTACAATGAGCAGTTCTTC. As protein: CASSHGCTSVYNEQFF.

This clone was observed a handful of times. V gene TRBV10-3 combines with J gene TRBJ2-1, with 10 bases identical to TRBD1. V gave up 3 bases and J gave up 7 bases; unmatched junction bases: 3. Germline CDR1 and CDR2: ENHRY and SYGVKD. The CDR3 sequence is 14 residues long. The CDR3 spells CAISDLGQGNEQFF. The CDR3 bases are TGTGCCATCAGTGACCTGGGACAGGGGAATGAGCAGTTCTTC.

As to this clone: Additional DNA sequences in this sample encode the identical CDR3. The chain carries TRBV9 and TRBJ2-7, with 11 bases matching TRBD2. This CDR3 comprises 15 residues. Germline trimming cut 0 bases from V and 1 base from J; bases unmatched to any gene: 0. The germline CDR1 and CDR2 sequences are SGDLS and YYNGEE. CDR3 in amino acids: CASSVGLAGSYEQYF. CDR3 DNA: TGTGCCAGCAGCGTAGGACTAGCGGGGTCCTACGAGCAGTACTTC.

This chain uses TRBV3-1 (or the pseudogene TRBV3-2) with TRBJ2-5; no definite D call. V was shortened by 0 bases and J by 7 bases, with 9 bases between the two germline ends. The CDR3 consists of 13 residues. The germline CDR1 and CDR2 sequences are LGHDT and YNNKEL (reference sequence). This CDR3 is CASSQDKIGTQYF. CDR3 sequence (DNA): TGTGCCAGCAGCCAAGACAAGATCGGGACCCAGTACTTC.

The chain joins TRBV30 to TRBJ1-5, with 9 bases identical to TRBD1. V lost 4 bases, J lost 10 bases, and 14 bases stayed unmatched. The germline V gene encodes CDR1 GTSNPN and CDR2 SVGIG (reference sequence). The CDR3 length is 15 residues. The CDR3 loop is CAWKKTSGTGSPQHF. CDR3 nucleotide sequence: TGTGCCTGGAAAAAAACCTCCGGGACAGGGAGTCCCCAGCATTTT. Full variable domain (missing parts from reference TRBV30 and TRBJ1-5): SQTIHQWPATLVQPVGSPLSLECTVEGTSNPNLYWYRQAAGRGLQLLFYSVGIGQISSEVPQNLSASRPQDRQFILSSKKLLLSDSGFYLCAWKKTSGTGSPQHFGDGTRLSIL.

The rearrangement uses TRBV27 and TRBJ2-5; D is undetermined. V shed 5 bases and J shed 5 bases, with 9 bases lying between them. CDR1 MNHEY and CDR2 SMNVEV come from the germline V gene (reference sequence). The CDR3 is made up of 12 amino acids. As DNA, the CDR3 is TGTGCCAGCAGTAATCCCGGGGAGACCCAGTACTTC. Amino acids: CASSNPGETQYF.

The chain is built from TRBV19 and TRBJ2-3; 12 bases match TRBD1. The CDR3 runs 17 residues. From germline, CDR1 is LNHDA and CDR2 SQIVND (reference sequence). The V gene end was trimmed by 3 bases and the J gene end by 6 bases; junction bases not matched to a gene: 10. CDR3 residues: CASSIRRPGQGADTQYF. DNA for the CDR3: TGTGCCAGTAGTATTCGGAGACCGGGACAGGGGGCTGATACGCAGTATTTT.

This chain joins TRBV9 and TRBJ2-3, with 8 bases identical to TRBD2. J lost 0 bases, V lost 6 bases, and 3 bases had no gene match. Germline V gene sequence: CDR1 SGDLS, CDR2 YYNGEE. This CDR3 is built from 14 residues. The CDR3 DNA is TGTGCCAGCACGAGCGGGGGTAGCACAGATACGCAGTATTTT. Its translation: CASTSGGSTDTQYF. Full variable domain (missing parts from reference TRBV9 and TRBJ2-3): DSGVTQTPKHLITATGQRVTLRCSPRSGDLSVYWYQQSLDQGLQFLIQYYNGEERAKGNILERFSAQQFPDLHSELNLSSLELGDSALYFCASTSGGSTDTQYFGPGTRLTVL.

This clone was detected a few times. This chain connects TRBV19 to TRBJ1-3; D remains ambiguous. The V gene lost 2 bases and the J gene lost 4 bases, with 15 bases spanning the gap. The CDR3 loop spans 16 amino acids. Looked up from germline, CDR1 is LNHDA and CDR2 is SQIVND (reference sequence). The CDR3 coding sequence is TGTGCCAGTAGTATAACCCGACCCGCGGCCGGAAACACCATATATTTT. Its translation: CASSITRPAAGNTIYF.

This clone was recorded only once. The rearrangement joins TRBV6-4 to TRBJ2-2; the match to TRBD2 covers 7 bases. Per germline, CDR1 MRHNA and CDR2 SNTAGT. Losses at the gene ends were 0 bases for V and 6 bases for J; bases not matched to a gene: 4. This CDR3 comprises 15 residues. The CDR3 loop reads CASSDSALAAGELFF. In DNA form, the CDR3 reads TGTGCCAGCAGTGACTCTGCGCTAGCGGCCGGGGAGCTGTTTTTT.

The chain uses TRBV9 and TRBJ2-1; D is unclear. CDR1 and CDR2 from the germline V gene are SGDLS and YYNGEE. Trimming shortened V by 1 base and J by 0 bases, and 14 bases separated the two germline ends. The CDR3 extends over 17 amino acids. CDR3 in amino acids: CASSVRAERSSYNEQFF. The CDR3 coding sequence is TGTGCCAGCAGCGTACGTGCCGAAAGGAGCTCCTACAATGAGCAGTTCTTC.

This clone was seen a few times. The chain uses TRBV12-3 or TRBV12-4 and TRBJ2-7, with D hard to call. V was trimmed by 2 bases and J by 8 bases, leaving 7 bases between them. The CDR3 runs 11 residues. The CDR3 sequence is CASSLRHQQYF. CDR3 nucleotides: TGTGCCAGCAGTTTAAGACACCAGCAGTACTTC.

The rearrangement uses TRBV19 and TRBJ1-5; D ambiguous. CDR1 and CDR2 (germline): LNHDA, SQIVND (reference sequence). CDR3 size: 17 residues. V lost 6 bases and J lost 0, with 18 bases in between. This CDR3 is CASSQTRGGNSNQPQHF. The CDR3 DNA sequence: TGTGCCAGTAGCCAAACTCGGGGAGGGAATAGCAATCAGCCCCAGCATTTT.

This chain links TRBV27 with TRBJ2-4; 7 nucleotides line up with TRBD2. The V gene's germline CDR1 is MNHEY and CDR2 SMNVEV (reference sequence). This CDR3 contains 15 residues. J gave up 1 base and V 2 bases, and 2 bases lay outside the gene matches. The CDR3 nucleotides read TGTGCCAGCAGTTTAAGCGGGGTGGCCAAAAACATTCAGTACTTC. This codes for CASSLSGVAKNIQYF.

The chain joins TRBV30 to TRBJ1-4; no clear D gene. The CDR3 length is 13 residues. The germline V gene has CDR1 GTSNPN and CDR2 SVGIG (reference sequence). The germline V and J ends were trimmed by 4 bases and 3 bases, with 9 bases remaining between them. The CDR3 sequence is CAWTEGSNEKLFF. Here the CDR3 DNA reads TGTGCCTGGACAGAGGGATCTAATGAAAAACTGTTTTTT.

This chain uses TRBV5-4 with TRBJ2-1; TRBD2 matches at 8 bases. The V segment lost 4 bases and the J segment 3 bases; nucleotides outside the gene matches: 9. The germline CDR1 and CDR2 sequences are SGHNT and YYREEE (reference sequence). This CDR3 is built from 16 residues. CDR3 amino acids: CASSPLPGGVYNEQFF. CDR3 DNA sequence: TGTGCCAGCAGCCCACTCCCGGGGGGGGTCTACAATGAGCAGTTCTTC. Based on the CDR3 plus reference TRBV5-4 and TRBJ2-1, the full variable domain is ETGVTQSPTHLIKTRGQQVTLRCSSQSGHNTVSWYQQALGQGPQFIFQYYREEENGRGNFPPRFSGLQFPNYSSELNVNALELDDSALYLCASSPLPGGVYNEQFFGPGTRLTVL.

The chain couples TRBV5-1 to TRBJ2-2, with 7 bases identical to TRBD1. V dropped 4 bases and J dropped 7; count of bases not matched to a gene: 10. CDR3 length equals 15 residues. Germline V lookup: CDR1 SGHRS, CDR2 YFSETQ. CDR3 in amino acids: CASSETGPALGELFF. The CDR3 DNA is TGCGCCAGCAGCGAGACAGGGCCGGCTCTCGGGGAGCTGTTTTTT.

The CDR3 sequence: CASSLGTSGYEQYF. CDR3 nucleotides: TGTGCCAGCAGCTTGGGGACTAGCGGCTACGAGCAGTACTTC. The chain uses TRBV5-5 and TRBJ2-7; 10 nucleotides line up with TRBD2. V shed 0 bases, J shed 3 bases, and the junction held 0 bases outside the gene matches. The germline gives CDR1 SGHKS, CDR2 YYEKEE (reference sequence). The CDR3 is made up of 14 amino acids.

This clone was seen a single time. V and J are TRBV7-2 and TRBJ2-3; D remains ambiguous. From germline, CDR1 is SGHTA and CDR2 FQGNSA. The CDR3 is 15 amino acids. V was clipped by 0 bases and J by 6 bases, with 13 bases between them. As DNA, the CDR3 is TGTGCCAGCAGCTTAGCGCGACCGGCTAGGGATACGCAGTATTTT. It yields the protein CASSLARPARDTQYF.